Below, 27 T cell receptor beta chains from the same sample are listed, as sequenced in a study of T cell responses to AZD1222 COVID-19 vaccine (dated by TCRdb to about 2021). Receptor libraries were prepared by the immunoSEQ multiplex PCR assay. Imported from immuneACCESS, the table was reduced by TCRdb to in-frame sequences with V and J called. These copies leave out some clones; in studies compared against another copy, an unresolved V gene accounts for under half, and the cause of the remainder is not known. A total of 90,000 to 110,000 clones appear in this sample, about 87% of them only once. Together, the top ten hold 4.4% of the sample. What the time point label conveys for this sample: about 28 days (+/-7) after the second vaccine dose. Sequences were derived from peripheral blood, sampled 28 days after the second AZD1222 dose. Source of these receptors: an adult who received the AZD1222 COVID-19 vaccine.

The chain is built from TRBV2 and TRBJ1-1; maybe TRBD1 (5 bases). This CDR3 is 14 amino acids long. CDR1 is SNHLY and CDR2 is FYNNEI in the germline V gene. Trimming cost V 8 bases and J 1 base, with 14 bases left between them. The CDR3 DNA follows: TGTGCCAGCGGCGCCCGGGGCTCGAACACTGAAGCTTTCTTT. This translates into CASGARGSNTEAFF.

V usage is TRBV7-8 and J usage is TRBJ2-4; D possibly corresponds to TRBD1 (6 bases). The CDR3 covers 16 residues. Germline values: CDR1 SGHVS, CDR2 FQNEAQ. V lost 5 bases and J lost 0, with 14 bases in between. As DNA, the CDR3 is TGTGCCAGCAGCCCCCGACAGGTGATAGCCAAAAACATTCAGTACTTC. Protein sequence: CASSPRQVIAKNIQYF.

The chain carries TRBV7-9 and TRBJ1-1; maybe TRBD1 (5 bases). Per germline, CDR1 SEHNR and CDR2 FQNEAQ (reference sequence). This CDR3 comprises 12 residues. Between the trimmed V and J ends, which lost 6 bases and 6 bases, there was a span of 11 bases. This chain's CDR3 is CASSGRDAEAFF. Here the CDR3 DNA reads TGTGCCAGCAGTGGCAGGGACGCTGAAGCTTTCTTT.

This chain links TRBV14 with TRBJ1-1; D is unresolved. This CDR3 comprises 13 residues. Germline CDR1 SGHDN, CDR2 FVKESK. V was trimmed by 1 base and J by 4 bases, leaving 7 bases between them. This CDR3 is CASSQAGFTEAFF. Here the CDR3 DNA reads TGTGCCAGCAGCCAAGCGGGTTTCACTGAAGCTTTCTTT.

The chain carries TRBV12-5 and TRBJ1-3; D call uncertain. Germline V gene lookup returns CDR1 LGHNT and CDR2 FRNRAP. The CDR3 extends over 21 amino acids. Trimming took 1 base from V and 0 from J, leaving 25 bases between them. Here the CDR3 DNA reads TGTGCTAGTGGTTTGGGTCGGGGTTTCGGTGTCAGAAGGAACTCTGGAAACACCATATATTTT. Translating it yields CASGLGRGFGVRRNSGNTIYF.

This clone occurred a few times. This rearrangement joins TRBV6-4 to TRBJ2-3; D might be TRBD1 (5 bases). From germline, CDR1 is MRHNA and CDR2 SNTAGT. The CDR3 has 13 amino acids. V was cut by 4 bases and J by 2 bases, with 7 bases left in between. The DNA for the CDR3 is TGTGCCAGCAGTGTAGGGGACACAGATACGCAGTATTTT. This codes for CASSVGDTDTQYF.

The chain is built from TRBV30 and TRBJ2-1, with D perhaps TRBD2 (5 bases). In germline, CDR1 is GTSNPN, CDR2 SVGIG (reference sequence). Trimming shortened V by 4 bases and J by 4 bases, and 8 bases separated the two germline ends. The CDR3 is made up of 12 amino acids. CDR3 sequence reads: CAWTRDYNEQFF. DNA for the CDR3: TGTGCCTGGACTCGGGATTACAATGAGCAGTTCTTC. The full variable domain, in which reference TRBV30 and TRBJ2-1 provide the parts outside the CDR3, is SQTIHQWPATLVQPVGSPLSLECTVEGTSNPNLYWYRQAAGRGLQLLFYSVGIGQISSEVPQNLSASRPQDRQFILSSKKLLLSDSGFYLCAWTRDYNEQFFGPGTRLTVL.

The rearrangement uses TRBV19 and TRBJ1-6; tentatively, D is TRBD1 (6 bases). CDR3 length: 14 amino acids. V lost 3 bases and J 8 bases, leaving 11 bases between the germline ends. Germline CDR1 is LNHDA and CDR2 is SQIVND (reference sequence). The CDR3 nucleotides read TGTGCCAGTAGTATTGGGGGGCAGTATTCACCCCTCCACTTT. This translates into CASSIGGQYSPLHF. Filled out from reference TRBV19 and TRBJ1-6, the complete variable domain reads DGGITQSPKYLFRKEGQNVTLSCEQNLNHDAMYWYRQDPGQGLRLIYYSQIVNDFQKGDIAEGYSVSREKKESFPLTVTSAQKNPTAFYLCASSIGGQYSPLHFGNGTRLTVT.

This clone was found once. The chain carries TRBV5-4 and TRBJ1-1; no definite D call. The CDR3 spans 16 residues. Trimming shortened V by 3 bases and J by 0 bases, and 15 bases separated the two germline ends. The germline gives CDR1 SGHNT, CDR2 YYREEE (reference sequence). CDR3 in amino acids: CASSSQRPGMNTEAFF. The CDR3 bases are TGTGCCAGCAGCTCACAAAGGCCCGGTATGAACACTGAAGCTTTCTTT.

This clone has only one observation. V gene TRBV9 combines with J gene TRBJ2-2, with D perhaps TRBD2 (6 bases). Trimming shortened V by 0 bases and J by 6 bases, and 18 bases separated the two germline ends. CDR1 and CDR2 (germline): SGDLS, YYNGEE. There are 17 residues in the CDR3. The CDR3: CASSVVRGFRSPGELFF. The CDR3 nucleotides are TGTGCCAGCAGCGTAGTCCGGGGGTTTAGGAGCCCCGGGGAGCTGTTTTTT.

The chain joins TRBV7-8 to TRBJ2-3; weak D call: TRBD2 (6 bases). The CDR3 has 15 residues. Germline-derived CDR1 and CDR2 are SGHVS and FQNEAQ. The V end lost 5 bases, the J end lost 2 bases, and 14 bases lay between the germline ends. DNA for the CDR3: TGTGCCAGCAGCGACCCGGGGGAACTCACAGATACGCAGTATTTT. Its protein is CASSDPGELTDTQYF.

This chain links TRBV4-2 with TRBJ2-3, with TRBD2 matching over 16 bases. This CDR3 region has 21 residues. Germline V gives CDR1 LGHNA, CDR2 YNFKEQ. The trim removed 0 bases at V and 4 bases at J, leaving 13 bases unmatched. The CDR3 region is CASSQEWGTSGRAKFADTQYF. For the CDR3, the DNA is TGTGCCAGCAGCCAAGAATGGGGGACTAGCGGGAGGGCCAAATTTGCAGATACGCAGTATTTT.

V usage is TRBV7-9 and J usage is TRBJ2-7; tentative D call: TRBD2 (6 bases). Germline V CDR1 and CDR2: SEHNR, FQNEAQ (reference sequence). This CDR3 has 13 amino acids. Trimming stripped 5 bases from V and 3 bases from J, with 11 bases between. The CDR3 here is CASSVGLLYEQYF. CDR3 DNA: TGTGCCAGCAGCGTGGGACTTCTCTACGAGCAGTACTTC. Complete variable domain (other parts from reference TRBV7-9 and TRBJ2-7): DTGVSQNPRHKITKRGQNVTFRCDPISEHNRLYWYRQTLGQGPEFLTYFQNEAQLEKSRLLSDRFSAERPKGSFSTLEIQRTEQGDSAMYLCASSVGLLYEQYFGPGTRLTVT.

This chain connects TRBV10-3 to TRBJ1-1; tentatively, D is TRBD1 (6 bases). In germline, CDR1 is ENHRY, CDR2 SYGVKD. The CDR3 length is 16 residues. V dropped 6 bases and J dropped 2 bases, with 19 bases sitting between them. The DNA of the CDR3 is TGTGCCATCAGCGAGAGGGAAACAGGGATTAACACTGAAGCTTTCTTT. Residues: CAISERETGINTEAFF.

This rearrangement joins TRBV4-1 to TRBJ2-4, with unresolved D. Trimming took 3 bases from V and 2 from J, leaving 5 bases between them. Germline values: CDR1 MGHRA, CDR2 YSYEKL. The CDR3 is 13 residues long. CDR3 region: CASSHRSKNIQYF. The CDR3 coding sequence is TGCGCCAGCAGCCATCGTTCCAAAAACATTCAGTACTTC.

This chain joins TRBV10-3 and TRBJ1-1; 9 bases are shared with TRBD1. The junction had 5 bases not matched to a gene; V was cut back by 3 bases and J by 6 bases. CDR3 length equals 14 residues. CDR1 and CDR2 from the germline V gene are ENHRY and SYGVKD. CDR3 DNA sequence: TGTGCCATCAGTGATACAGGGGGCCTCGCTGAAGCTTTCTTT. Its protein product is CAISDTGGLAEAFF.

This chain joins TRBV27 and TRBJ1-2; D not certain. V lost 3 bases and J lost 4, with 9 bases in between. The CDR3 covers 13 residues. Per the germline V gene, CDR1 is MNHEY and CDR2 is SMNVEV (reference sequence). The CDR3 loop is CASSFGVAYGYTF. DNA of the CDR3: TGTGCCAGCAGTTTTGGGGTCGCCTATGGCTACACCTTC.

The rearrangement links TRBV19 to TRBJ2-3, with no clear D. The CDR3 is 12 amino acids. With 8 bases removed from V and 4 bases from J, the gap between germline ends came to 10 bases. Germline loops: CDR1 LNHDA, CDR2 SQIVND (reference sequence). CDR3 residues: CASWSGADTQYF. The CDR3 DNA is TGTGCCAGTTGGAGTGGAGCAGATACGCAGTATTTT. The whole variable domain, remainder taken from reference TRBV19 and TRBJ2-3, is DGGITQSPKYLFRKEGQNVTLSCEQNLNHDAMYWYRQDPGQGLRLIYYSQIVNDFQKGDIAEGYSVSREKKESFPLTVTSAQKNPTAFYLCASWSGADTQYFGPGTRLTVL.

The chain joins TRBV18 to TRBJ2-1, with 7 bases matching TRBD2. The CDR3 covers 15 residues. The junction had 3 bases not matched to a gene; V was cut back by 1 base and J by 3 bases. From germline, CDR1 is KGHSH and CDR2 LQKENI. CDR3 region: CASSPRGRDYNEQFF. In DNA, the CDR3 is TGTGCCAGCTCACCACGCGGGAGAGACTACAATGAGCAGTTCTTC.

The chain combines TRBV9 with TRBJ2-3; 16 nucleotides agree with TRBD2. CDR3 length: 19 residues. In germline, CDR1 is SGDLS, CDR2 YYNGEE. Germline trimming cut 4 bases from V and 2 bases from J; bases unmatched to any gene: 10. CDR3 coding DNA: TGTGCCAGCAGCCTCTACGCCGGGACTAGCGGGGGGGTCACAGATACGCAGTATTTT. Translating gives CASSLYAGTSGGVTDTQYF. The full variable domain, completed using reference TRBV9 and TRBJ2-3, is DSGVTQTPKHLITATGQRVTLRCSPRSGDLSVYWYQQSLDQGLQFLIQYYNGEERAKGNILERFSAQQFPDLHSELNLSSLELGDSALYFCASSLYAGTSGGVTDTQYFGPGTRLTVL.

The count of this clone is one. J is TRBJ2-1 and V is TRBV7-8, with 14 bases that match TRBD2. Germline V CDR1 and CDR2: SGHVS, FQNEAQ. The trim removed 5 bases at V and 7 bases at J, leaving 4 bases unmatched. This CDR3 contains 15 residues. CDR3 in amino acids: CASSPGLAGENEQFF. Here the CDR3 DNA reads TGTGCCAGCAGCCCGGGACTAGCGGGAGAGAATGAGCAGTTCTTC.

The CDR3 spells CASSEAGAVQSNQPQHF. CDR3 coding DNA: TGTGCCAGCAGTGAAGCAGGGGCGGTTCAAAGCAATCAGCCCCAGCATTTT. The chain couples TRBV2 to TRBJ1-5, with a possible D match to TRBD1 (5 bases). Germline CDR1 and CDR2: SNHLY and FYNNEI. The CDR3 runs to 17 residues. V was pared by 0 bases and J by 1 base, with 13 bases between.

This chain uses TRBV28 with TRBJ2-5; a possible D gene is TRBD1 (7 bases). V was cut by 5 bases and J by 2 bases, with 12 bases left in between. The CDR3 is 14 amino acids. Germline CDR1 reads MDHEN; CDR2 reads SYDVKM. The CDR3 DNA follows: TGTGCCAGCAGTCCAGGGGGGAATCAAGAGACCCAGTACTTC. This encodes CASSPGGNQETQYF.

This clone was detected only once. This same CDR3 is encoded by further DNA sequences in the sample. The V call is TRBV19, the J call TRBJ1-1; D is unresolved. V dropped 5 bases and J dropped 4 bases, with 11 bases sitting between them. This CDR3 comprises 13 residues. Germline V gene lookup returns CDR1 LNHDA and CDR2 SQIVND (reference sequence). The DNA of the CDR3 is TGTGCCAGTAGTCAGGTACGGGGCACTGAAGCTTTCTTT. It encodes CASSQVRGTEAFF.

The rearrangement links TRBV20-1 to TRBJ2-7; 11 nucleotides agree with TRBD2. Germline V gene data show CDR1 as DFQATT and CDR2 as SNEGSKA (reference sequence). The V and J ends lost 3 bases and 2 bases, in that order; junction bases with no gene match: 6. This CDR3 has 15 amino acids. CDR3 DNA: TGCAGTGCTAGTTGGCTAGCGGGAGGAACCTACGAGCAGTACTTC. Amino acids: CSASWLAGGTYEQYF.

This clone was seen a handful of times. The chain is built from TRBV6-4 and TRBJ2-1; TRBD2 agrees at 11 bases. Trimming at V came to 0 bases and at J to 7 bases, leaving 5 bases not matched to a gene. This CDR3 spans 16 amino acids. CDR1 is MRHNA, CDR2 SNTAGT, per germline. CDR3 in amino acids: CASSDSGTSGSNEQFF. The CDR3 DNA sequence: TGTGCCAGCAGTGACTCCGGGACTAGCGGTAGTAATGAGCAGTTCTTC.

This CDR3 is CAISEGAGEETQYF. The CDR3, as DNA: TGTGCCATCAGTGAGGGGGCAGGGGAAGAGACCCAGTACTTC. The chain uses TRBV10-3 and TRBJ2-5; D might be TRBD1 (6 bases). The CDR3 loop spans 14 amino acids. From germline, CDR1 is ENHRY and CDR2 SYGVKD. Deletions cut 2 bases from V and 3 bases from J, with 10 bases between.